The 9 T cell receptor beta chains below were found in one sample sequenced in a study of spatial heterogeneity in lung cancer. Time point noted: sample taken at primary tumor resection. Without sorting, whole RNA was sequenced from tumor, nontumor lung or frozen PBMC. In TCRdb, the 5' RACE reads were re-called with MiXCR into one record per CDR3 protein. The sample has about 7,900 distinct CDR3 sequences; roughly 5% are singletons. The input for sequencing was PBMCs, taken at surgery. All receptors come from a male donor with early-stage non-small cell lung cancer.

To note about this clonotype: Possible read error: a much larger clone is one base away. This beta chain came through as a stray read in a library set up for alpha chains, and its size says little. The genes are TRBV28 and TRBJ1-2; D gene ambiguous. The CDR3 runs to 13 residues. From germline, CDR1 is MDHEN and CDR2 SYDVKM. V gave up 5 bases and J gave up 3 bases, with 10 bases separating them. CDR3 sequence reads: CASSDGWYYGYTF. The CDR3 nucleotides read TGTGCCAGCAGTGATGGATGGTACTATGGCTACACCTTC.

This clonotype was detected ten times or more. The library was designed around alpha chains, so this beta chain is a stray read whose abundance carries little weight. This chain uses TRBV5-1 with TRBJ1-1; perhaps TRBD1 as D (6 bases). V was shortened by 4 bases and J by 2 bases, with 15 bases between the two germline ends. The CDR3 has 15 residues. CDR1 is SGHRS and CDR2 is YFSETQ in the germline V gene. DNA for the CDR3: TGCGCCAGCAGCCCAGATGGGACACTTAACACTGAAGCTTTCTTT. Protein sequence: CASSPDGTLNTEAFF. The whole variable domain, remainder taken from reference TRBV5-1 and TRBJ1-1, is KAGVTQTPRYLIKTRGQQVTLSCSPISGHRSVSWYQQTPGQGLQFLFEYFSETQRNKGNFPGRFSGRQFSNSRSEMNVSTLELGDSALYLCASSPDGTLNTEAFFGQGTRLTVV.

This clonotype showed up many times. For a library built for alpha chains, this beta chain is a stray read; little rests on its size. The J gene is TRBJ2-7, the V gene TRBV5-1, with D perhaps being TRBD1 or TRBD2 (5 bases each). V was cut by 1 base and J by 4 bases, with 18 bases left in between. The CDR3 runs to 16 residues. Per germline, CDR1 SGHRS and CDR2 YFSETQ. CDR3 loop: CASSLNGARTSYEQYF. CDR3 bases: TGCGCCAGCAGCTTGAACGGGGCGCGTACCTCATACGAGCAGTACTTC.

Within the sample, this clonotype is medium-sized. For a library built for alpha chains, this beta chain is a stray read; little rests on its size. The chain is built from TRBV9 and TRBJ1-1; no clear D gene. Trimming pared 0 bases from V and 5 bases from J, leaving 11 bases between. Looked up from germline, CDR1 is SGDLS and CDR2 is YYNGEE. This CDR3 is built from 14 residues. The chain's CDR3 is CASSVDSIRTEAFF. CDR3 DNA sequence: TGTGCCAGCAGCGTAGATAGTATTCGAACTGAAGCTTTCTTT.

This clonotype is medium-sized by share. This beta chain is a stray sequence in a library constructed for alpha chains; its clone size is not meaningful. J is TRBJ1-1 and V is TRBV29-1, with D uncertain. Per germline, CDR1 SQVTM and CDR2 ANQGSEA. The CDR3 is 14 amino acids. Trimming cost V 4 bases and J 0 bases, with 12 bases left between them. Here the CDR3 reads CSVVGPPMNTEAFF. DNA for the CDR3: TGCAGCGTTGTAGGGCCACCCATGAACACTGAAGCTTTCTTT.

This clonotype was observed at least ten times. In a library made to pick up alpha chains, this beta chain is a stray read with a size that means little. The V and J genes are TRBV11-2 and TRBJ1-3; TRBD1 matches 8 bases. The V gene's germline CDR1 is SGHAT and CDR2 FQNNGV. There are 15 residues in the CDR3. Losses at the gene ends were 6 bases for V and 4 bases for J; bases not matched to a gene: 8. The CDR3 DNA reads as TGTGCCAGCAGGCAGGGGGCAGGAGGAGGAAACACCATATATTTT. It translates to CASRQGAGGGNTIYF.

This clonotype occurred many times. As an off-target read in a library built for alpha chains, this beta chain has a frequency of little significance. The chain couples TRBV5-1 to TRBJ1-2; D uncertain. The germline gives CDR1 SGHRS, CDR2 YFSETQ. This CDR3 has 13 residues. With 0 bases removed from V and 5 bases from J, the gap between germline ends came to 8 bases. This CDR3 reads CASSLAEGYGYTF. CDR3 in DNA: TGCGCCAGCAGCTTGGCCGAGGGATATGGCTACACCTTC.

This clonotype was observed at least ten times. This beta chain lies outside the target of a library built for alpha chains; its clone size means little. The gene calls are TRBV29-1 and TRBJ1-1; perhaps TRBD1 as D (5 bases). Germline V CDR1 and CDR2: SQVTM, ANQGSEA. The CDR3 has 13 amino acids. V was pared by 6 bases and J by 0 bases, with 11 bases between. The CDR3 here is CSVGTQVNTEAFF. CDR3 nucleotides: TGCAGCGTGGGGACGCAGGTGAACACTGAAGCTTTCTTT. Full variable domain (outside the CDR3, taken from reference TRBV29-1 and TRBJ1-1): SAVISQKPSRDICQRGTSLTIQCQVDSQVTMMFWYRQQPGQSLTLIATANQGSEATYESGFVIDKFPISRPNLTFSTLTVSNMSPEDSSIYLCSVGTQVNTEAFFGQGTRLTVV.

In this sample, this clonotype is medium-sized. With the library built for alpha chains, this beta chain is off target and its frequency is not meaningful. The chain links TRBV5-6 to TRBJ1-5; D gene uncertain. This CDR3 spans 16 amino acids. Per germline, CDR1 SGHDT and CDR2 YYEEEE. The V gene lost 3 bases and the J gene lost 2 bases, with 15 bases spanning the gap. CDR3 residues: CASSSQSVPGNQPQHF. Here the CDR3 DNA reads TGTGCCAGCAGCTCCCAATCCGTTCCGGGCAATCAGCCCCAGCATTTT.